The rows below give T cell receptor beta chains drawn from one sample of a study of T cells in Graves' hyperthyroidism and ophthalmopathy. TCRdb reanalysed the multiplex PCR reads using MiXCR and keeps one entry per CDR3 protein. The sample lists under 350,000 distinct CDR3 sequences; approximately 14% were seen once. Sequencing used blood. The receptors derive from a woman in her thirties or forties with Graves' hyperthyroidism. Both conserved end residues are part of each CDR3. D genes are given only for firm matches. Not every row has a clone size; where given, it reads once, few, many or a size class.

>TRBV6-5|TRBJ2-7|many|-
CASSYNGGYEQYF
TGTGCCAGCAGTTACAATGGCGGGTACGAGCAGTACTTC
>TRBV3-1|TRBJ2-2|many|-
CASSQLTNSGELFF
TGTGCCAGCAGCCAATTGACTAACTCCGGGGAGCTGTTTTTT
>TRBV6-1|TRBJ1-5|many|-
CASTLGAYNQPQHF
TGTGCCAGCACCCTGGGTGCTTACAATCAGCCCCAGCATTTT
>TRBV6-1|TRBJ2-7|many|TRBD1
CASGWGQGANYEQYF
TGTGCCAGCGGGTGGGGACAGGGGGCAAACTACGAGCAGTACTTC
>TRBV5-1|TRBJ2-4|many|-
CASSLVGGKNIQYF
TGCGCCAGCAGCTTGGTAGGGGGCAAAAACATTCAGTACTTC
>TRBV10-3|TRBJ2-1|many|TRBD1
CAIRDGQGDEQFF
TGTGCCATCAGAGACGGACAGGGCGATGAGCAGTTCTTC
>TRBV29-1|TRBJ1-1|many|TRBD1
CSVEENAGGSTEAFF
TGCAGCGTTGAAGAAAATGCAGGGGGAAGCACTGAAGCTTTCTTT
>TRBV11-2|TRBJ2-1|-|TRBD1
CASSLDLWGQEYHNEQFF
TGTGCCAGCAGCTTAGATCTATGGGGACAGGAATATCATAATGAGCAGTTCTTC
>TRBV20-1|TRBJ2-5|-|-
CSATPGAPPQETQYF
TGCAGTGCTACGCCGGGGGCGCCCCCACAAGAGACCCAGTACTTC
>TRBV14|TRBJ1-1|many|-
CASSPNRLAEAFF
TGTGCCAGCAGCCCGAACAGGCTCGCTGAAGCTTTCTTT
>TRBV7-6|TRBJ2-1|many|-
CASSPIPQSYNEQFF
TGTGCCAGCAGCCCCATACCCCAGTCCTACAATGAGCAGTTCTTC
>TRBV27|TRBJ2-1|many|TRBD1
CASSSTWDSTEQFF
TGTGCCAGCAGTTCCACCTGGGACAGCACTGAGCAGTTCTTC
>TRBV27|TRBJ1-1|many|-
CASFRRAEAFF
TGTGCCAGCTTCCGAAGGGCTGAAGCTTTCTTT
>TRBV6-1|TRBJ2-5|-|TRBD2
CASLALAGDETQYF
TGTGCCTCCCTGGCACTAGCGGGAGATGAGACCCAGTACTTC
>TRBV29-1|TRBJ1-1|once|TRBD1
CSDHRGRETEAFF
TGCAGCGATCACAGGGGGCGCGAAACTGAAGCTTTCTTT
>TRBV7-2|TRBJ1-1|many|-
CASSFGVSEAFF
TGTGCCAGCAGCTTTGGGGTTTCTGAAGCTTTCTTT
>TRBV28|TRBJ2-1|-|TRBD2
CASSPQTGLAGINEQFF
TGTGCCAGCAGTCCCCAAACGGGACTAGCGGGAATAAATGAGCAGTTCTTC